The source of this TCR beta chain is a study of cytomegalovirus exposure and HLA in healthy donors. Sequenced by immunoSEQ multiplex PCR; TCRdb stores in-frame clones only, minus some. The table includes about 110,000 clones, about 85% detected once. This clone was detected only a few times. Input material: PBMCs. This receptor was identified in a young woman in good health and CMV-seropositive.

The CDR3 bases are TGCGCCAGCAGCCTCAGACAGTCGACCTACGAGCAGTACTTC. This encodes CASSLRQSTYEQYF. J is TRBJ2-7 and V is TRBV4-1, with D maybe TRBD1 (5 bases). Germline loops: CDR1 MGHRA, CDR2 YSYEKL. The V and J ends lost 4 bases and 2 bases respectively, with 12 bases between them. The CDR3 loop spans 14 amino acids.